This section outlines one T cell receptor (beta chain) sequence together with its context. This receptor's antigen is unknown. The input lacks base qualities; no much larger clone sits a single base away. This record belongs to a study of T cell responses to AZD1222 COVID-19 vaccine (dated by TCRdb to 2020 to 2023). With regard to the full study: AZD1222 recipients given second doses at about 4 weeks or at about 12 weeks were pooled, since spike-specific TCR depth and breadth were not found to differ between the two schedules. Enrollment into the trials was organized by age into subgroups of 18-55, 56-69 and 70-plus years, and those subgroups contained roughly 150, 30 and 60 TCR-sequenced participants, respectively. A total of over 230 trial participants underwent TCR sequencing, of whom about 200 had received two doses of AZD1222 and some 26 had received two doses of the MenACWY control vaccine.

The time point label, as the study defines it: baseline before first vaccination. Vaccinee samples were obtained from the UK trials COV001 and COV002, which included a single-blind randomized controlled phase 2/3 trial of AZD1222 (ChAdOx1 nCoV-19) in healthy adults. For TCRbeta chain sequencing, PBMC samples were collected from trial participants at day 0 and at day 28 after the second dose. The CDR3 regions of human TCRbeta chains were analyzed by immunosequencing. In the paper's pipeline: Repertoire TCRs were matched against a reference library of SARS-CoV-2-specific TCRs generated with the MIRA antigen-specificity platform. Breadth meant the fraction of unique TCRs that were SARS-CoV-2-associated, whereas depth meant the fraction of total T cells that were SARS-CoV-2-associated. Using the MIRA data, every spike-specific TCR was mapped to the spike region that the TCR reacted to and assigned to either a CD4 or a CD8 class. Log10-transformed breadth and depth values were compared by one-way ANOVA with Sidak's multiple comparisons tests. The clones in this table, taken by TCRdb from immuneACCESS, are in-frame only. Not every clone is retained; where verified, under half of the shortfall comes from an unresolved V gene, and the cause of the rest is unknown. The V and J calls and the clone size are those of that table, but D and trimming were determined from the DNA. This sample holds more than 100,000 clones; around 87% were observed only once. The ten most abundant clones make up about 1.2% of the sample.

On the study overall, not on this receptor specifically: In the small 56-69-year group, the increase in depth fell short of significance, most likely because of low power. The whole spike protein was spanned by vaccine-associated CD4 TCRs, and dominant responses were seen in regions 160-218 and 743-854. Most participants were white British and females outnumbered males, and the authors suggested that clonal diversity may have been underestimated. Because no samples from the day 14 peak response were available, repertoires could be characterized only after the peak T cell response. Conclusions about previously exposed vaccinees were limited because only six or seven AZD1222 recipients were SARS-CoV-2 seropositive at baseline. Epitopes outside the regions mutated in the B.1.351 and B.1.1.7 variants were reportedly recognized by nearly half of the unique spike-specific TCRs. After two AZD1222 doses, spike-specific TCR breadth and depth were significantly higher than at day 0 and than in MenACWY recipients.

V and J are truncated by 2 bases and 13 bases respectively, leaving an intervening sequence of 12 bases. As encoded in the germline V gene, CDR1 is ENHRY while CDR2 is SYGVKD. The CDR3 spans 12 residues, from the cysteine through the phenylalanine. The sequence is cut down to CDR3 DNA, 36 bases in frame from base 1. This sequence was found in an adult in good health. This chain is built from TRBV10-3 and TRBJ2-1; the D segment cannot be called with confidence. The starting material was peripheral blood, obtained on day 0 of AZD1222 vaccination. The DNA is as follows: TGTGCCATCAGTGAGGAATCTGGGCGCCAGTTCTTC. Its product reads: CAISEESGRQFF.